The clone carrying this T cell receptor (beta chain) was counted only a few times. The antigen remains unidentified. This sample is part of a study of response to subunit inactivated influenza vaccine. General study results and limits: Each seasonal influenza vaccination, the authors suggested, recruits few new T cells.

V was clipped by 8 bases and J by 7 bases, with 17 bases between them. This CDR3 region has 13 residues. Germline values: CDR1 KGHSH, CDR2 LQKENI. TCRdb re-called the RT-PCR reads with MiXCR, one entry per CDR3 protein. The data hold more than 450,000 distinct CDR3 sequences, with about 12% observed a single time. The clonotype originates from a middle-aged man who received an inactivated influenza vaccine. Specimen: PBMCs from blood, collected on the day of vaccination. The chain employs TRBV18 and TRBJ1-1; D remains ambiguous. CDR3 nucleotides: TGTGCCAGCGCCCCAGGCCTAGGGATTGAAGCTTTCTTT. Translated, it gives CASAPGLGIEAFF. The full variable domain, with the rest looked up from reference TRBV18 and TRBJ1-1, is NAGVMQNPRHLVRRRGQEARLRCSPMKGHSHVYWYRQLPEEGLKFMVYLQKENIIDESGMPKERFSAEFPKEGPSILRIQQVVRGDSAAYFCASAPGLGIEAFFGQGTRLTVV.